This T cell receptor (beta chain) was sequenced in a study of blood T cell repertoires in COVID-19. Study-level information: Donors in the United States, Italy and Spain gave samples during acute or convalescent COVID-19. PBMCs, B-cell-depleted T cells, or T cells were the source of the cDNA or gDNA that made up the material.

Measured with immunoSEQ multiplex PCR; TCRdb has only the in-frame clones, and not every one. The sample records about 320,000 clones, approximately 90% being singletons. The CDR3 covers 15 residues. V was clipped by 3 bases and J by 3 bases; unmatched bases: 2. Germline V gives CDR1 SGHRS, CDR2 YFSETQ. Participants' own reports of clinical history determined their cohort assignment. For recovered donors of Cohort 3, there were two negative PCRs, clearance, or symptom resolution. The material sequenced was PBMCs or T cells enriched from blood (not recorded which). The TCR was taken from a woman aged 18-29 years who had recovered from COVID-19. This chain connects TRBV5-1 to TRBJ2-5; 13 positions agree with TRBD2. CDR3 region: CASSWGTSGKETQYF. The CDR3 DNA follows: TGCGCCAGCAGCTGGGGGACTAGCGGGAAAGAGACCCAGTACTTC.